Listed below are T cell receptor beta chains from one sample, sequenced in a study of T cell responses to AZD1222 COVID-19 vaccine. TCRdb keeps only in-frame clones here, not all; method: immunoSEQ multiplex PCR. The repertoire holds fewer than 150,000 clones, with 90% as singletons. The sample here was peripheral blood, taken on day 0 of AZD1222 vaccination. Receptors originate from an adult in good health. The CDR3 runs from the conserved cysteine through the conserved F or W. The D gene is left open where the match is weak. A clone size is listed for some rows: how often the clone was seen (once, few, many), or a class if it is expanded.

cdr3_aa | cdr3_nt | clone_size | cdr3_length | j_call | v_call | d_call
CAWAQRELRTWTENSPLHF | TGTGCCTGGGCCCAACGCGAATTACGTACATGGACCGAAAATTCACCCCTCCACTTT | once | 19 | TRBJ1-6 | TRBV30 | -
CAWSRRVSFYEQYF | TGTGCCTGGAGTCGCAGGGTATCCTTCTACGAGCAGTACTTC | - | 14 | TRBJ2-7 | TRBV30 | -
CASSAGAGEGTEAFF | TGCGCCAGCAGCGCCGGGGCAGGGGAGGGCACTGAAGCTTTCTTT | - | 15 | TRBJ1-1 | TRBV5-1 | -
CASSQGTGLIGQYF | TGTGCCAGCAGCCAAGGGACAGGGCTCATAGGGCAGTACTTC | once | 14 | TRBJ2-7 | TRBV3-1/TRBV3-2 | TRBD1
CASIEQGANYGYTF | TGTGCCAGCATTGAGCAGGGCGCCAACTATGGCTACACCTTC | - | 14 | TRBJ1-2 | TRBV2 | -
CASSLKAGGTDTQYF | TGTGCCAGCAGCTTGAAGGCGGGGGGCACAGATACGCAGTATTTT | - | 15 | TRBJ2-3 | TRBV5-4 | TRBD2
CASDQDGRGQPQHF | TGTGCCAGCGACCAAGATGGCCGGGGTCAGCCCCAGCATTTT | - | 14 | TRBJ1-5 | TRBV7-2 | -
CASSPGTGGEKLFF | TGCGCCAGCAGCCCAGGGACAGGGGGCGAAAAACTGTTTTTT | - | 14 | TRBJ1-4 | TRBV5-1 | TRBD1
CASSFSTRDTEREQYF | TGCGCCAGCAGCTTTTCAACCAGGGACACCGAACGGGAGCAGTACTTC | - | 16 | TRBJ2-7 | TRBV5-1 | -
CASGLVLDRGEWGYTF | TGTGCTAGTGGTTTGGTACTGGACAGGGGCGAATGGGGCTACACCTTC | - | 16 | TRBJ1-2 | TRBV12-5 | TRBD1
CASSYSTDSYGYTF | TGTGCCAGCAGTTACTCGACGGACAGCTATGGCTACACCTTC | - | 14 | TRBJ1-2 | TRBV6-5 | -
CASSFQGFSNTEAFF | TGTGCCAGCAGCTTTCAGGGGTTCTCGAACACTGAAGCTTTCTTT | - | 15 | TRBJ1-1 | TRBV7-9 | -
CASSYSSRQLNEKLFF | TGTGCCAGCAGTTACTCGTCGAGACAGCTTAATGAAAAACTGTTTTTT | - | 16 | TRBJ1-4 | TRBV6-5 | -
CASSSPGGWSYNEQFF | TGTGCCAGTAGCTCCCCCGGGGGCTGGTCCTACAATGAGCAGTTCTTC | - | 16 | TRBJ2-1 | TRBV19 | -